The 29 T cell receptor beta chains below all came from one sample that was sequenced in a study of blood T cell repertoires in COVID-19. Sequenced by immunoSEQ multiplex PCR; TCRdb stores in-frame clones only, minus some. The sample lists 140,000 to 150,000 clones, 75% to 85% occurring once. Sequenced input: peripheral blood. Receptors originate from a man in his sixties with active or convalescent COVID-19.

The chain links TRBV7-8 to TRBJ2-7; 10 nucleotides match TRBD1. CDR3 length equals 15 residues. Germline V gene lookup returns CDR1 SGHVS and CDR2 FQNEAQ. With V trimmed by 5 bases and J by 0 bases, 4 bases remained unmatched. As DNA, the CDR3 is TGTGCCAGCAGCCTCTGGACAGGGGGCTCCTACGAGCAGTACGTC. Encoded protein: CASSLWTGGSYEQYV.

The chain has TRBV7-9 and TRBJ1-1; maybe TRBD1 (6 bases). V lost 0 bases and J lost 5, with 13 bases in between. CDR3 size: 15 residues. Germline lookup yields CDR1 SEHNR and CDR2 FQNEAQ (reference sequence). The CDR3 region is CASSLAFRGWTEAFF. As DNA, the CDR3 is TGTGCCAGCAGCTTAGCTTTTAGGGGGTGGACTGAAGCTTTCTTT.

The chain combines TRBV19 with TRBJ2-2; D not certain. Per the germline V gene, CDR1 is LNHDA and CDR2 is SQIVND (reference sequence). The CDR3 covers 14 residues. V shed 10 bases and J shed 1 base, with 13 bases lying between them. CDR3 in amino acids: CATSDRGNTGELFF. The CDR3 bases are TGTGCCACCTCAGACCGAGGGAACACCGGGGAGCTGTTTTTT.

The chain recombines TRBV27 with TRBJ1-5; D uncertain. CDR3 size: 15 residues. With 4 bases removed from V and 5 bases from J, the gap between germline ends came to 15 bases. Germline values: CDR1 MNHEY, CDR2 SMNVEV (reference sequence). CDR3 in amino acids: CASSSAAGSYQPQHF. The CDR3 nucleotides read TGTGCCAGCAGTTCCGCCGCGGGGAGTTATCAGCCCCAGCATTTT.

The chain couples TRBV30 to TRBJ1-1, with 8 bases aligning to TRBD1. Losses at the gene ends were 4 bases for V and 3 bases for J; bases not matched to a gene: 7. Germline CDR1 reads GTSNPN; CDR2 reads SVGIG (reference sequence). The CDR3 consists of 14 residues. The CDR3 spells CAWTHTGGYTEAFF. Here the CDR3 DNA reads TGTGCCTGGACCCATACAGGGGGTTACACTGAAGCTTTCTTT.

The V gene is TRBV12-3 or TRBV12-4, the J gene TRBJ2-7, with D tentatively TRBD1 (6 bases). CDR3 size: 13 residues. V lost 6 bases and J 3 bases, leaving 12 bases between the germline ends. CDR3 coding DNA: TGTGCCAGCAGCCGGGACAACGGCTACGAGCAGTACTTC. Translating gives CASSRDNGYEQYF.

V and J are TRBV5-1 and TRBJ1-4; TRBD1 is a possible D gene (5 bases). V was cut by 5 bases and J by 8 bases, with 13 bases left in between. CDR1 is SGHRS, CDR2 YFSETQ, per germline. The CDR3 is 13 residues long. The CDR3 nucleotides are TGCGCCAGCAGTATAGGACAAGGGGAAAAACTGTTTTTT. Protein sequence: CASSIGQGEKLFF.

This clone was seen only a few times. V gene TRBV5-5 combines with J gene TRBJ2-3; 11 nucleotides match TRBD2. Trimming at V came to 2 bases and at J to 0 bases, leaving 8 bases not matched to a gene. There are 18 residues in the CDR3. Germline lookup yields CDR1 SGHKS and CDR2 YYEKEE (reference sequence). DNA for the CDR3: TGTGCCAGCAGCTTAAGACTAGCGGGACGGTCTAGCACAGATACGCAGTATTTT. It specifies CASSLRLAGRSSTDTQYF.

The gene calls are TRBV5-1 and TRBJ2-7, with D possibly being TRBD1 (6 bases). This CDR3 is built from 14 residues. Germline-derived CDR1 and CDR2 are SGHRS and YFSETQ. Between the trimmed V and J ends, which lost 3 bases and 5 bases, there was a span of 15 bases. For the CDR3, the DNA is TGCGCCAGCAGCTCGGGGACAAACCCGCACGAGCAGTACGTC. This encodes CASSSGTNPHEQYV.

This chain uses TRBV18 with TRBJ2-2; D uncertain. CDR3 length equals 14 residues. V shed 4 bases and J shed 1 base, with 7 bases lying between them. Per the germline V gene, CDR1 is KGHSH and CDR2 is LQKENI. The CDR3 coding sequence is TGTGCCAGCTCACTCTACAGGAACACCGGGGAGCTGTTTTTT. Its protein is CASSLYRNTGELFF.

Regarding this clone: Other nucleotide sequences in the sample specify the same CDR3. V is TRBV18 and J is TRBJ1-5; D is uncertain. V was pared by 3 bases and J by 3 bases, with 9 bases between. This CDR3 contains 14 residues. CDR1 and CDR2 (germline): KGHSH, LQKENI. The CDR3 reads CASSPIQVNQPQHF. CDR3 nucleotide sequence: TGTGCCAGCTCACCGATTCAGGTCAATCAGCCCCAGCATTTT.

The sample holds one count of this clone. This rearrangement joins TRBV12-3 or TRBV12-4 to TRBJ2-1, with 7 bases that match TRBD1. This CDR3 spans 13 amino acids. With V trimmed by 6 bases and J by 7 bases, 6 bases remained unmatched. The CDR3 spells CASRRGQSNEQFF. CDR3 DNA sequence: TGTGCCAGCAGGAGGGGACAGTCGAATGAGCAGTTCTTC.

The chain is built from TRBV6-2 or TRBV6-3 and TRBJ1-1; no reliable D call. This CDR3 region has 17 residues. Germline lookup yields CDR1 MNHEY and CDR2 SVGEGT. Trimming removed 2 bases from V and 2 bases from J, with 18 bases in between. CDR3 residues: CASSYPKTETFNTEAFF. In DNA form, the CDR3 reads TGTGCCAGCAGTTACCCGAAAACAGAAACTTTTAACACTGAAGCTTTCTTT.

The V and J genes are TRBV27 and TRBJ2-7, with a tentative D call TRBD1 (5 bases). Germline CDR1 reads MNHEY; CDR2 reads SMNVEV (reference sequence). V lost 6 bases, J lost 0 bases, and 15 bases lay in between. The CDR3 loop spans 15 amino acids. CDR3 DNA: TGTGCCAGCAGCCGCGCAGGGCTGGGCTCCTACGAGCAGTACGTC. It encodes CASSRAGLGSYEQYV.

The rearrangement joins TRBV10-3 to TRBJ1-3; TRBD1 aligns across 8 bases. Germline CDR1 ENHRY, CDR2 SYGVKD. The CDR3 contains 13 residues. The junction had 5 bases not matched to a gene; V was cut back by 10 bases and J by 3 bases. In DNA form, the CDR3 reads TGTGCCACCTGGACAGGGAATGGAAACACCATATATTTT. This sequence encodes CATWTGNGNTIYF.

This sequence joins TRBV28 and TRBJ2-1, with D tentatively TRBD1 (5 bases). The V and J ends lost 6 bases and 6 bases respectively, with 15 bases between them. The CDR3 consists of 14 residues. Germline CDR1 MDHEN, CDR2 SYDVKM. Here the CDR3 reads CASRGASLGNEQFF. CDR3 bases: TGTGCCAGCAGAGGGGCTTCCCTCGGCAATGAGCAGTTCTTC.

V is TRBV7-2 and J is TRBJ1-1; 7 positions match TRBD1. The CDR3 has 15 residues. V trimming: 5 bases; J trimming: 1 base; junction bases outside the gene matches: 7. Germline assignment: CDR1 SGHTA and CDR2 FQGNSA. CDR3 residues: CASSPYRGGNTEAFF. In DNA form, the CDR3 reads TGTGCCAGCAGCCCGTACAGGGGAGGGAACACTGAAGCTTTCTTT.

This rearrangement joins TRBV6-2 or TRBV6-3 to TRBJ2-5; 9 bases map to TRBD2. CDR1 and CDR2 from the germline V gene are MNHEY and SVGEGT. V was pared by 2 bases and J by 5 bases, with 6 bases of the junction left unmatched. There are 15 residues in the CDR3. CDR3 coding DNA: TGTGCCAGCAGTTACGAATTAGCGGGGGAGGAGACCCAGTACTTC. Translation gives CASSYELAGEETQYF.

The CDR3 sequence is CASSYWSGSGEQFF. The CDR3 DNA sequence: TGTGCCAGCAGTTATTGGTCCGGGTCCGGTGAGCAGTTCTTC. This sequence joins TRBV6-2 or TRBV6-3 and TRBJ2-1, with D hard to call. V lost 3 bases and J 9 bases, leaving 15 bases between the germline ends. This CDR3 is 14 amino acids long. Germline assignment: CDR1 MNHEY and CDR2 SVGEGT.

V usage is TRBV6-2 or TRBV6-3 and J usage is TRBJ2-1; 9 nucleotides agree with TRBD1. Germline CDR1 reads MNHEY; CDR2 reads SVGEGT. This CDR3 contains 16 residues. V shed 4 bases, J shed 9 bases, and the junction held 13 bases outside the gene matches. The CDR3 reads CASSSPGQGALGEQFF. The CDR3 coding sequence is TGTGCCAGCAGTTCCCCGGGACAGGGAGCACTAGGTGAGCAGTTCTTC.

This chain uses TRBV19 with TRBJ1-1; TRBD1 aligns across 10 bases. With V trimmed by 5 bases and J by 7 bases, 4 bases remained unmatched. The V gene's germline CDR1 is LNHDA and CDR2 SQIVND (reference sequence). The CDR3 runs to 13 residues. The CDR3 here is CASSAGQGDEAFF. CDR3 sequence (DNA): TGTGCCAGTAGTGCCGGACAGGGGGATGAAGCTTTCTTT.

The gene calls are TRBV7-9 and TRBJ1-4; D gene unclear. Deletions cut 1 base from V and 12 bases from J, with 9 bases between. Germline V gene sequence: CDR1 SEHNR, CDR2 FQNEAQ (reference sequence). The CDR3 covers 12 residues. DNA of the CDR3: TGTGCCAGCAGCTTAGAGACCCGGGAACTGTTTTTT. It specifies CASSLETRELFF.

This clone has a single count. The chain couples TRBV18 to TRBJ2-7, with D tentatively TRBD2 (5 bases). Germline assignment: CDR1 KGHSH and CDR2 LQKENI. CDR3 size: 17 residues. V lost 2 bases and J lost 1, with 18 bases in between. The DNA for the CDR3 is TGTGCCAGCTCACCAATTTTGACTCCGAGAGGGTCCTACGAGCAGTACTTC. Its protein product is CASSPILTPRGSYEQYF.

This chain connects TRBV27 to TRBJ1-2; 7 bases line up with TRBD1. With 2 bases clipped from V and 7 bases from J, the junction kept 4 bases outside the gene matches. Germline lookup yields CDR1 MNHEY and CDR2 SMNVEV (reference sequence). This CDR3 is built from 13 residues. The CDR3 region is CASSLRDSSGYTF. Here the CDR3 DNA reads TGTGCCAGCAGTTTACGGGACAGTTCTGGCTACACCTTC.

The rearrangement joins TRBV5-1 to TRBJ2-5; TRBD1 agrees at 12 bases. CDR3 length: 18 residues. With V trimmed by 4 bases and J by 7 bases, 17 bases remained unmatched. Germline V CDR1 and CDR2: SGHRS, YFSETQ. The CDR3: CASSPRDRGLTRGWTQYF. The CDR3 DNA reads TGCGCCAGCAGCCCCCGGGACAGGGGGCTGACTCGGGGGTGGACCCAGTACTTC.

The V gene is TRBV14, the J gene TRBJ2-5, with TRBD2 identical over 9 bases. Germline assignment: CDR1 SGHDN and CDR2 FVKESK. V shed 3 bases and J 6 bases; nucleotides not matched to a gene: 8. This CDR3 is built from 15 residues. The CDR3 bases are TGTGCCAGCAGCCAGGCCCGCGGGGGGGCAAAGACCCAGTACTTC. Its translation is CASSQARGGAKTQYF. Filled out from reference TRBV14 and TRBJ2-5, the complete variable domain reads EAGVTQFPSHSVIEKGQTVTLRCDPISGHDNLYWYRRVMGKEIKFLLHFVKESKQDESGMPNNRFLAERTGGTYSTLKVQPAELEDSGVYFCASSQARGGAKTQYFGPGTRLLVL.

This chain uses TRBV27 with TRBJ1-2; D is perhaps TRBD1 (5 bases). V was trimmed by 2 bases and J by 4 bases, leaving 8 bases between them. Germline values: CDR1 MNHEY, CDR2 SMNVEV (reference sequence). The CDR3 has 13 residues. The CDR3: CASSLNTGYGYTF. Here the CDR3 DNA reads TGTGCCAGCAGTTTAAATACAGGCTATGGCTACACCTTC.

The J gene is TRBJ1-5, the V gene TRBV24-1; 8 bases are a match to TRBD1. The CDR3 runs to 13 residues. The germline gives CDR1 KGHDR, CDR2 SFDVKD. Trimming at V came to 9 bases and at J to 5 bases, leaving 5 bases not matched to a gene. As DNA, the CDR3 is TGTGCCACCGGACAGGGATCGGATCAGCCCCAGCATTTT. Translated, it gives CATGQGSDQPQHF.

The rearrangement joins TRBV6-5 to TRBJ2-7; 15 nucleotides match TRBD2. V gave up 6 bases and J gave up 6 bases; unmatched junction bases: 0. This CDR3 has 13 amino acids. Per germline, CDR1 MNHEY and CDR2 SVGAGI. The CDR3 DNA sequence: TGTGCCAGCAGGGGACTAGCGGGAGGCGAGCAGTACGTC. Amino acids: CASRGLAGGEQYV.